This is a list of T cell receptor beta chains from one sample in a study of T cell repertoires in cytomegalovirus infection. TCRdb ran MiXCR on the reads and lists one entry per CDR3 protein. The sample includes some 99,000 distinct CDR3 sequences, about 30% of them seen just once. Antigens of these TCRs are unknown. This sample comprised CD8+ T cells from cultured PBMCs, obtained from culture after CMV antigen stimulation. The receptors stem from a human donor in good health (CMV status not recorded). Some clones in this sample may be carry-over from other donors' samples. Each CDR3 is given with its conserved first and last residue. Fields, in order: J gene, clone size, D gene, CDR3 length, V gene, CDR3 DNA, CDR3 protein. D genes are given only for firm matches. Clone size is stated in some rows and not others, as once, few, many or a class when expanded.

>TRBJ2-3|many|TRBD2|16|TRBV7-2
TGTGCCAGCAGCTCCCGACTAGCGGGGGTCACAGATACGCAGTATTTT
CASSSRLAGVTDTQYF
>TRBJ2-7|-|-|13|TRBV7-9
TGTGCCAGCAGCCCCGAGTTTTTCTACGAGCAGTACTTC
CASSPEFFYEQYF
>TRBJ2-7|many|-|14|TRBV6-1
TGTGCCAGCAGTGATTGGCAGAAAACCTACGAGCAGTACTTC
CASSDWQKTYEQYF
>TRBJ1-5|few|-|15|TRBV28
TGTGCCAGCAGTCCGAGCCCGAGGGGCAATCAGCCCCAGCATTTT
CASSPSPRGNQPQHF
>TRBJ2-1|-|TRBD1|16|TRBV10-3
TGTGCCATCAGTGAGGTGGGGACAGGGGGCCAGGATGAGCAGTTCTTC
CAISEVGTGGQDEQFF
>TRBJ1-2|-|-|13|TRBV6-6
TGTGCCAGCAGCCGACAGTCTAACTATGGCTACACCTTC
CASSRQSNYGYTF
>TRBJ1-2|few|-|13|TRBV19
TGTGCCTCCCTCGGGCCCACTAACTATGGCTACACCTTC
CASLGPTNYGYTF
>TRBJ2-1|-|-|14|TRBV7-8
TGTGCCAGCAGCCTCCGGGATCGAATCAAGGAGCAGTTCTTC
CASSLRDRIKEQFF
>TRBJ2-7|-|TRBD1|15|TRBV4-1
TGCGCCAGCAGCCAAGACCGACAGGGCCACTACGAGCAGTACTTC
CASSQDRQGHYEQYF
>TRBJ2-7|few|-|12|TRBV20-1
TGCAGTGCTCAGGACCTACCCTACGAGCAGTACTTC
CSAQDLPYEQYF
>TRBJ2-1|-|-|15|TRBV7-3
TGTGCCAGCAGCTTAATGGGGGGCCGATACAATGAGCAGTTCTTC
CASSLMGGRYNEQFF
>TRBJ1-1|few|-|14|TRBV7-6
TGTGCCAGCAGCTTAGTCGAGGGAGGAACTGAAGCTTTCTTT
CASSLVEGGTEAFF
>TRBJ2-7|-|-|13|TRBV5-1
TGCGCCAGCAGCCCCTGGGACACCTACGAGCAGTACTTC
CASSPWDTYEQYF
>TRBJ1-1|-|TRBD1|16|TRBV18
TGTGCCAGCTCACAACAGGGGGGAAATATGAACACTGAAGCTTTCTTT
CASSQQGGNMNTEAFF
>TRBJ1-5|few|-|17|TRBV6-8
TGTGCCAGCACTCCCTCGGAGCCCCACGGGAGCAATCAGCCCCAGCATTTT
CASTPSEPHGSNQPQHF